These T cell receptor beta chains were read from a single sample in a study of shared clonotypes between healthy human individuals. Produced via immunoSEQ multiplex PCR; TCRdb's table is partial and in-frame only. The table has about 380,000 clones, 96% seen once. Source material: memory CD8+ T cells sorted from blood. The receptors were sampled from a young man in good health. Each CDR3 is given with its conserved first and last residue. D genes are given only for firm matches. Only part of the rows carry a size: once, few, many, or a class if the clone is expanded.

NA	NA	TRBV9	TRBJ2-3	CASSVAGSTDTQYF	TGTGCCAGCAGCGTAGCGGGTAGCACAGATACGCAGTATTTT
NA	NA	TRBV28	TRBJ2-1	CASNGGVSAYNEQFF	TGTGCCAGCAACGGAGGGGTCTCGGCCTACAATGAGCAGTTCTTC
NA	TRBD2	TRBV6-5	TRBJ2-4	CASSYGGLADIQYF	TGTGCCAGCAGTTACGGGGGACTAGCAGACATTCAGTACTTC
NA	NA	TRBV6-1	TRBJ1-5	CASTPTEYSNQPQHF	TGTGCCAGCACCCCGACAGAATATAGCAATCAGCCCCAGCATTTT
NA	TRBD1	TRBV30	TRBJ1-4	CAWSDGGQGYEKLFF	TGTGCCTGGAGTGATGGCGGACAGGGCTATGAAAAACTGTTTTTT
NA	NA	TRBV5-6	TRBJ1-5	CASSLGRVGSAQHF	TGTGCCAGCAGCTTGGGCAGGGTGGGTTCAGCCCAGCATTTT
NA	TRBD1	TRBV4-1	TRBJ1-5	CASSQAGQEINQPQHF	TGCGCCAGCAGCCAAGCCGGACAGGAGATAAATCAGCCCCAGCATTTT
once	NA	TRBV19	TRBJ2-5	CASSIGTGRQETQYF	TGTGCCAGTAGTATAGGTACAGGGCGGCAAGAGACCCAGTACTTC
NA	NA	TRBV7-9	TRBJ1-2	CASSINQMGYTF	TGTGCCAGCAGCATAAACCAGATGGGCTACACCTTC
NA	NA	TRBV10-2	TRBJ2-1	CASSVEYNEQFF	TGCGCCAGCAGTGTAGAATACAATGAGCAGTTCTTC
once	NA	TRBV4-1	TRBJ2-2	CASSQGPGLNTGELFF	TGCGCCAGCAGCCAAGGCCCGGGCCTAAACACCGGGGAGCTGTTTTTT
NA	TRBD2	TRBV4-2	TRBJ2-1	CASSERTSGVYNEQFF	TGTGCCAGCAGCGAAAGGACTAGCGGGGTATACAATGAGCAGTTCTTC
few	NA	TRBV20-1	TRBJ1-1	CSARMRTEAFF	TGCAGTGCTAGGATGAGGACTGAAGCTTTCTTT
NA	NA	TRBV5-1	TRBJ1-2	CASSRGEGYGYTF	TGCGCCAGCAGCCGGGGGGAGGGCTATGGCTACACCTTC
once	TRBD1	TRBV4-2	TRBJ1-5	CASSQGQGKGNQPQHF	TGTGCCAGCAGCCAAGGACAGGGCAAGGGCAATCAGCCCCAGCATTTT
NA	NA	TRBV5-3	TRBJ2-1	CARSGDYNEQFF	TGTGCCAGAAGCGGGGATTACAATGAGCAGTTCTTC
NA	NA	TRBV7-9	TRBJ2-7	CASRPEPTYEQYF	TGTGCCAGCAGACCCGAGCCTACCTACGAGCAGTACTTC
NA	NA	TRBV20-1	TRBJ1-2	CSAVPVDGYTF	TGCAGTGCCGTCCCGGTAGATGGCTACACCTTC
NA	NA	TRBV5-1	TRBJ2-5	CASSPGGETQYF	TGCGCCAGCAGCCCAGGGGGGGAGACCCAGTACTTC